The next 22 T cell receptor beta chains were all read from a single sample in a study of post-analysis software for immune sequencing data. The antigens these receptors bind are not known. Prepared TCR beta cDNA libraries contained unique molecular identifiers. TCRdb re-called the PCR reads through MiXCR, storing one row per CDR3 protein. The data show 750,000 to 900,000 distinct CDR3 sequences, with around 46% seen just once and roughly 4.9% held by the top ten. Study-wide results and limits: Controls had lower frequencies than patients of 4 or 5 TRBV segments, which included TRBV5-6, TRBV5-1 and TRBV20-1.

The sample consisted of blood. Receptors were obtained from a girl aged 5 to 17 with multiple sclerosis.

This chain links TRBV6-1 with TRBJ1-4, with a tentative D call TRBD1 (5 bases). The CDR3 is made up of 15 amino acids. Germline CDR1 is MNHNS and CDR2 is SASEGT. V lost 4 bases and J lost 1, with 10 bases in between. The CDR3 DNA reads as TGTGCCAGCAGTGGGCAGGGCAGAACTAATGAAAAACTGTTTTTT. This codes for CASSGQGRTNEKLFF.

V usage is TRBV6-1 and J usage is TRBJ2-5; 11 bases are a match to TRBD1. V was clipped by 8 bases and J by 5 bases; unmatched bases: 13. CDR3 length: 16 residues. CDR1 and CDR2 (germline): MNHNS, SASEGT. DNA for the CDR3: TGTGCCAGCGGCGCCGGGACAGGGGGGATCGGTGAGACCCAGTACTTC. As protein: CASGAGTGGIGETQYF.

Points on this clonotype: One end of the junction does not line up with germline, which may come from a read error. This rearrangement joins TRBV20-1 to TRBJ1-1, with D possibly TRBD1 on 5 matching bases. This CDR3 region has 12 residues. Germline CDR1 DFQATT, CDR2 SNEGSKA (reference sequence). Written as DNA, the CDR3 is TGCGGTGCCCTAGGGGCAAACACTGAAGCTTTCTTT. It specifies CGALGANTEAFF.

The CDR3 reads CASSLALGQGASETQYF. Here the CDR3 DNA reads TGTGCCAGCAGCTTAGCCCTAGGGCAGGGGGCCTCGGAGACCCAGTACTTC. V usage is TRBV11-2 and J usage is TRBJ2-4; 8 bases match TRBD1. The assigned J gene may be wrong: the sequence end matches TRBJ2-5 better. This CDR3 region has 17 residues. Germline CDR1 SGHAT, CDR2 FQNNGV.

The V gene is TRBV3-1, the J gene TRBJ2-5; 7 bases align to TRBD1. Losses at the gene ends were 8 bases for V and 7 bases for J; bases not matched to a gene: 22. The CDR3 length is 17 residues. Germline assignment: CDR1 LGHDT and CDR2 YNNKEL (reference sequence). CDR3 sequence: CASGDRVGPVRRVTQYF. DNA of the CDR3: TGTGCCAGCGGTGACAGGGTAGGACCAGTCCGACGGGTGACCCAGTACTTC.

V is TRBV27 and J is TRBJ1-4; TRBD1 aligns across 12 bases. V lost 3 bases, J lost 7 bases, and 9 bases stayed unmatched. This CDR3 is built from 17 residues. CDR1 and CDR2 from the germline V gene are MNHEY and SMNVEV (reference sequence). CDR3 amino acids: CASSLGQGALIGEKLFF. The CDR3 nucleotides are TGTGCCAGCAGTTTGGGACAGGGGGCGTTAATCGGTGAAAAACTGTTTTTT.

CDR3 protein: CATSRDRADYGYTF. The CDR3 DNA reads as TGTGCCACCAGCAGAGATCGGGCGGATTATGGCTACACCTTC. V gene TRBV15 combines with J gene TRBJ1-2; no clear D gene. There are 14 residues in the CDR3. The germline V and J ends were trimmed by 0 bases and 5 bases, with 10 bases remaining between them. Germline values: CDR1 LNHNV, CDR2 YYDKDF (reference sequence).

This clonotype has just a few counts. V usage is TRBV7-2 and J usage is TRBJ2-5; 9 positions agree with TRBD2. Per germline, CDR1 SGHTA and CDR2 FQGNSA. The CDR3 consists of 15 residues. V lost 5 bases and J lost 5; bases outside the gene matches: 9. As DNA, the CDR3 is TGTGCCAGCAGCCTGGGACTAGCCGTCGATGAGACCCAGTACTTC. Protein sequence: CASSLGLAVDETQYF.

The genes are TRBV29-1 and TRBJ2-3; 10 positions agree with TRBD2. V lost 3 bases and J lost 4; bases outside the gene matches: 7. The CDR3 loop spans 15 amino acids. The germline gives CDR1 SQVTM, CDR2 ANQGSEA. CDR3 amino acids: CSVDGLAGAADTQYF. The DNA of the CDR3 is TGCAGCGTTGATGGGCTAGCGGGAGCGGCAGATACGCAGTATTTT.

Only a few counts were recorded for this clonotype. The V call is TRBV18, the J call TRBJ2-5; no clear D gene. The ends were cut back, 2 bases at V and 2 bases at J, with 12 bases in the middle. Germline loops: CDR1 KGHSH, CDR2 LQKENI. CDR3 length: 15 amino acids. CDR3 in DNA: TGTGCCAGCTCACCATACTACCTACCGCAAGAGACCCAGTACTTC. This gives the protein CASSPYYLPQETQYF.

This clonotype came up a few times. The gene calls are TRBV3-1 and TRBJ2-5, with 10 bases lining up with TRBD2. Matching the DNA end better, TRBJ2-7 makes the J call doubtful. This CDR3 has 15 residues. In germline, CDR1 is LGHDT, CDR2 YNNKEL (reference sequence). CDR3: CASSPGLAVLYEQYF. Written as DNA, the CDR3 is TGTGCCAGCAGCCCAGGACTAGCGGTATTATACGAGCAGTACTTC.

The chain links TRBV1 to TRBJ2-7; whether TRBD1, the table's D call, matches the DNA was not checked. TRBV1 is a documented pseudogene. The CDR3 is 17 residues long. CDR3 loop: CTSSQDRTGQGAVEQYF. The CDR3 nucleotides are TGCACCAGCAGCCAAGATCGTACGGGACAGGGGGCTGTCGAGCAGTACTTC.

V usage is TRBV6-4 and J usage is TRBJ1-1; D remains unclear. Germline V gives CDR1 MRHNA, CDR2 SNTAGT. V was clipped by 7 bases and J by 0 bases, with 9 bases between them. This CDR3 region has 13 residues. The DNA for the CDR3 is TGTGCCAGCAAGGCAGGAATGAACACTGAAGCTTTCTTT. Its translation: CASKAGMNTEAFF.

The rearrangement joins TRBV24-1 to TRBJ2-3; TRBD1 agrees at 10 bases. V lost 2 bases and J lost 4; bases outside the gene matches: 2. Germline lookup yields CDR1 KGHDR and CDR2 SFDVKD. This CDR3 region has 15 residues. CDR3 nucleotides: TGTGCCACCAGTGATTCTGGACAGGGGGCAGATACGCAGTATTTT. As protein: CATSDSGQGADTQYF.

V and J are TRBV7-8 and TRBJ2-1; D may match TRBD1 or TRBD2 (5 bases each). TRBJ2-7 matches the DNA end more closely, so the J call is doubtful. The CDR3 is 14 amino acids. Germline V CDR1 and CDR2: SGHVS, FQNEAQ. This CDR3 is CASSLGGWGIEQYF. The DNA for the CDR3 is TGTGCCAGCAGCTTAGGCGGATGGGGGATCGAGCAGTACTTC.

J is TRBJ2-3 and V is TRBV2; D perhaps matches TRBD1 (6 bases). Germline values: CDR1 SNHLY, CDR2 FYNNEI. The CDR3 is 17 amino acids. The V end lost 0 bases, the J end lost 2 bases, and 15 bases lay between the germline ends. The CDR3 nucleotides read TGTGCCAGCAGTGAAGCGAGGACAGAGACCGCCACAGATACGCAGTATTTT. The encoded protein is CASSEARTETATDTQYF.

As for this clonotype: Its ends do not fully match the called genes, so a read error is possible. V is TRBV6-5 and J is TRBJ2-3, with 13 bases lining up with TRBD2. The CDR3 loop spans 16 amino acids. Germline V gene lookup returns CDR1 MNHEY and CDR2 SVGAGI. CDR3 DNA: TGTGCCAGCAGTAGAGGACTAGCGGGAGACACAGATACGCGGTATTTT. This gives the protein CASSRGLAGDTDTRYF.

This clonotype showed up just a few times. The gene calls are TRBV5-1 and TRBJ1-2; D is unresolved. V lost 1 base and J 4 bases, leaving 8 bases between the germline ends. The CDR3 has 13 amino acids. CDR1 SGHRS and CDR2 YFSETQ come from the germline V gene. CDR3 nucleotides: TGCGCCAGCAGCTTGACGAGAGGCTATGGCTACACCTTC. This translates into CASSLTRGYGYTF.

The rearrangement joins TRBV12-3 or TRBV12-4 to TRBJ1-1; the D is unclear. The CDR3 is 11 amino acids. V lost 7 bases and J lost 5, with 8 bases in between. The CDR3 coding sequence is TGTGCCAGCAACGGTGGGACTGAAGCTTTCTTT. Residues: CASNGGTEAFF.

The chain carries TRBV7-2 and TRBJ2-7; possible D gene TRBD2, 5 bases. V shed 2 bases and J shed 2 bases, with 10 bases lying between them. Germline V gene lookup returns CDR1 SGHTA and CDR2 FQGNSA. This CDR3 has 14 residues. This CDR3 is CASSLRLAPYEQYF. As DNA, the CDR3 is TGTGCCAGCAGCTTACGTCTAGCCCCCTACGAGCAGTACTTC. The whole variable domain, filled in from reference TRBV7-2 and TRBJ2-7, reads GAGVSQSPSNKVTEKGKDVELRCDPISGHTALYWYRQSLGQGLEFLIYFQGNSAPDKSGLPSDRFSAERTGGSVSTLTIQRTQQEDSAVYLCASSLRLAPYEQYFGPGTRLTVT.

The V call is TRBV19, the J call TRBJ2-3; 7 bases align to TRBD2. CDR1 and CDR2 (germline): LNHDA, SQIVND (reference sequence). V was clipped by 3 bases and J by 5 bases; unmatched bases: 5. The CDR3 totals 14 residues. The CDR3 DNA reads TGTGCCAGTAGTATCAGAACTAGCGAAGATACGCAGTATTTT. It is translated as CASSIRTSEDTQYF. The full variable domain, rest sourced from reference TRBV19 and TRBJ2-3, is DGGITQSPKYLFRKEGQNVTLSCEQNLNHDAMYWYRQDPGQGLRLIYYSQIVNDFQKGDIAEGYSVSREKKESFPLTVTSAQKNPTAFYLCASSIRTSEDTQYFGPGTRLTVL.

The gene calls are TRBV7-9 and TRBJ2-3; TRBD1 is a possible D gene (6 bases). The length of the CDR3 is 15 residues. From germline, CDR1 is SEHNR and CDR2 FQNEAQ (reference sequence). Deletions cut 6 bases from V and 3 bases from J, with 16 bases between. Written as DNA, the CDR3 is TGTGCCAGCAGTCTTGGGCCAGGGGAGACAGATACGCAGTATTTT. It is translated as CASSLGPGETDTQYF.